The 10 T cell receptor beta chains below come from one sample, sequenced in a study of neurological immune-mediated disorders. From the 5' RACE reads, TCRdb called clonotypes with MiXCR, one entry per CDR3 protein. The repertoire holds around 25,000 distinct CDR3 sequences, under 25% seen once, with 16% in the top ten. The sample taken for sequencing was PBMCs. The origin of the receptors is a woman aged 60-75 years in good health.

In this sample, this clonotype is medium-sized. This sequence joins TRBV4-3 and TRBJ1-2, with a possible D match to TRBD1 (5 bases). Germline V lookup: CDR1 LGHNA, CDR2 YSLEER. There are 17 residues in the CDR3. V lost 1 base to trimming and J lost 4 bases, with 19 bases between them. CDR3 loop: CASSQAFRGVDAYGYTF. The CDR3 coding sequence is TGCGCCAGCAGCCAAGCCTTTAGAGGGGTGGATGCCTATGGCTACACCTTC.

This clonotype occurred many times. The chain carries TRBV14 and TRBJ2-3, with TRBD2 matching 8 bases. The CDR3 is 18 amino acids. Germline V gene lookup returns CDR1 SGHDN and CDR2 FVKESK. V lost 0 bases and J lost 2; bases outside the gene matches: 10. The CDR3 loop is CASSQDLAGRVYTDTQYF. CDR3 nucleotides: TGTGCCAGCAGCCAAGATCTAGCGGGCAGGGTCTACACAGATACGCAGTATTTT. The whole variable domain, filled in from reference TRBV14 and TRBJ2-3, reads EAGVTQFPSHSVIEKGQTVTLRCDPISGHDNLYWYRRVMGKEIKFLLHFVKESKQDESGMPNNRFLAERTGGTYSTLKVQPAELEDSGVYFCASSQDLAGRVYTDTQYFGPGTRLTVL.

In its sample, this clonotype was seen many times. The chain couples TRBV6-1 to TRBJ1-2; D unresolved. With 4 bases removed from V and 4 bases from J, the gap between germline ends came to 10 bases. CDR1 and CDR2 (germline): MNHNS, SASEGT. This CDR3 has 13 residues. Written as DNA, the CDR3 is TGTGCCAGCAGTGCTGTTCGGACCTATGGCTACACCTTC. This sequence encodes CASSAVRTYGYTF.

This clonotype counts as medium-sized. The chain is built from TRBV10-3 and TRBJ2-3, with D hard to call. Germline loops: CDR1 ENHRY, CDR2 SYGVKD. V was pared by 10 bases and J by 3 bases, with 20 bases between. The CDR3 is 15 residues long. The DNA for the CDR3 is TGTGCCACTCATCTGAGGCTAGACGGTACAGATACGCAGTATTTT. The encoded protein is CATHLRLDGTDTQYF.

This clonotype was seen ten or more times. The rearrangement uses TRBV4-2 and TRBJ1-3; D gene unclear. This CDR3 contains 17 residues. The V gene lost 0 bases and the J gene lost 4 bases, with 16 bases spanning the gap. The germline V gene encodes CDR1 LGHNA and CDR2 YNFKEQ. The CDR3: CASSQDTTTLEGNTIYF. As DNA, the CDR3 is TGTGCCAGCAGCCAAGATACGACTACTCTAGAAGGAAACACCATATATTTT.

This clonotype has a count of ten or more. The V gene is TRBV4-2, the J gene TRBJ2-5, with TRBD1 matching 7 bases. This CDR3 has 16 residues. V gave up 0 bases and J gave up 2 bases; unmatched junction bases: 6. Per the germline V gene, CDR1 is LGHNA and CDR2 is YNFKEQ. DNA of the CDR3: TGTGCCAGCAGCCAAGAGGGGCCGGGACAGCAAGAGACCCAGTACTTC. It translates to CASSQEGPGQQETQYF.

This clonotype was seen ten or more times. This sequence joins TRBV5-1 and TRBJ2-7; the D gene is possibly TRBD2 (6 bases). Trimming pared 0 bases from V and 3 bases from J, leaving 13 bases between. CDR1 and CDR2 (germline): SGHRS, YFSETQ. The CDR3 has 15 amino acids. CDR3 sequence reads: CASSLEAGTYYEQYF. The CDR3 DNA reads TGCGCCAGCAGCTTGGAGGCGGGAACCTACTACGAGCAGTACTTC.

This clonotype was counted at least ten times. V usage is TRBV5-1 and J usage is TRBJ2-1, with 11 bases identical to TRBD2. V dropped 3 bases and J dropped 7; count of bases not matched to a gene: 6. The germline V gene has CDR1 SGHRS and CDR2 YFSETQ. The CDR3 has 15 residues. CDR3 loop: CASSSLAGGQNEQFF. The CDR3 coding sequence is TGCGCCAGCAGCTCTTTAGCGGGGGGGCAAAATGAGCAGTTCTTC.

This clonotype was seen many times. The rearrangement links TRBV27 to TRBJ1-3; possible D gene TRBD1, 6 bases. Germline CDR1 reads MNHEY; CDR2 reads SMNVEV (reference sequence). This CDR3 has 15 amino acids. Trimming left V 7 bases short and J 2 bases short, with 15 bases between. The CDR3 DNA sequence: TGTGCCAGCAAAATGGACAGAGAGACTGGAAACACCATATATTTT. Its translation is CASKMDRETGNTIYF.

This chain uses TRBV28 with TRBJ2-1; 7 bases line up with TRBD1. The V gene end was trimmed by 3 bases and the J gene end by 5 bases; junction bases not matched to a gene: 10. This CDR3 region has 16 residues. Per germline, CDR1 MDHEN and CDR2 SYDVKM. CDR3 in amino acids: CASSFLQGVGNNEQFF. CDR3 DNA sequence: TGTGCCAGCAGTTTTCTTCAGGGGGTAGGAAACAATGAGCAGTTCTTC.